This T cell receptor (beta chain) was sequenced for a study of blood T cell repertoires in COVID-19. On the study more broadly: Italy, Spain and the United States were the sources of the convalescent and acute COVID-19 samples. T cells, B-cell-depleted T cells, or PBMCs provided the cDNA or gDNA that served as material.

As handled by the study authors: Estimation of nucleated cell counts was performed using reference gene primer amplification. Some clones are missing from TCRdb's copy, which holds only in-frame ones; the method was immunoSEQ multiplex PCR. Clone size and the V and J calls come from that table; the DNA yielded D and trimming. The sample lists some 37,000 clones; about nine tenths were seen once. The CDR3 consists of 12 residues. Per the germline V gene, CDR1 is SEHNR and CDR2 is FQNEAQ (reference sequence). V lost 5 bases and J 6 bases, leaving 8 bases between the germline ends. The material sequenced was peripheral blood. The chain recombines TRBV7-9 with TRBJ2-1; D unresolved. This TCR came from a man in his sixties or seventies with acute or convalescent COVID-19. CDR3 loop: CASSPQSNEQFF. For the CDR3, the DNA is TGTGCCAGCAGCCCCCAGTCCAATGAGCAGTTCTTC.